This T cell receptor (beta chain) was found in a study of identical twins. On this clonotype itself: No antigen is known for it.

The junction had 10 bases not matched to a gene; V was cut back by 5 bases and J by 3 bases. CDR3 length: 17 residues. Germline assignment: CDR1 SEHNR and CDR2 FQNEAQ (reference sequence). Study results and limitations: Out-of-frame alpha sequences common to twins were enriched for low generation probability. Modelling approaches yielded underestimates of out-of-frame TCR alpha sharing between monozygotic twins. The abundant beta clonotypes from cord blood had fewer insertions, and memory repertoires had none of this.

TCRdb reanalysed the 5' RACE reads using MiXCR and keeps one entry per CDR3 protein. Of a few hundred thousand distinct CDR3 sequences listed, about 9% were seen once; the top ten hold about 3%. These data also formed part of another study, on yellow fever vaccine responses in identical twins.

Sequencing was carried out using CD8+ T cells sorted from blood. The V call is TRBV7-9, the J call TRBJ2-2, with 9 bases fitting TRBD1. The TCR was taken from a woman under 30 in good health. CDR3 nucleotides: TGTGCCAGCAGCCCCCCTACCCGGGACAGGGACACCGGGGAGCTGTTTTTT. As protein: CASSPPTRDRDTGELFF.